This entry lists 15 T cell receptor beta chains sequenced from one sample in a study of regulatory T cells in long-lasting Graves disease. The time point: newly diagnosed GD, antithyroid drugs for less than 3 months. RNA isolated from PBMCs was used to make the TCR library. Arm-PCR of CDR3 regions and iRepertoire HTBI primers were used to build TCR beta libraries. TCRdb passed the multiplex PCR reads through MiXCR, listing each CDR3 protein once. Among about 380,000 distinct CDR3 sequences listed, 15% to 19% were seen once. This material consisted of peripheral blood mononuclear cells (PBMCs), taken at new diagnosis, from a patient treated with antithyroid drugs. The source of these receptors is a female donor with Graves disease.

The chain employs TRBV4-2 and TRBJ1-3; tentatively, D is TRBD1 (6 bases). CDR1 LGHNA and CDR2 YNFKEQ come from the germline V gene. The CDR3 covers 16 residues. The V end was cut by 1 base, the J end by 4 bases, with 14 bases between. The CDR3 loop reads CASSQVPPGVGNTIYF. Here the CDR3 DNA reads TGTGCCAGCAGCCAAGTTCCTCCAGGGGTCGGAAACACCATATATTTT.

This clonotype was seen at least ten times. The chain joins TRBV3-1 to TRBJ1-1; D call uncertain. Trimming removed 4 bases from V and 6 bases from J, with 9 bases in between. In germline, CDR1 is LGHDT, CDR2 YNNKEL (reference sequence). The CDR3 spans 12 residues. CDR3 nucleotide sequence: TGTGCCAGCAGCCTCAGCACCTCTGAAGCTTTCTTT. It specifies CASSLSTSEAFF. Complete variable domain (other parts from reference TRBV3-1 and TRBJ1-1): DTAVSQTPKYLVTQMGNDKSIKCEQNLGHDTMYWYKQDSKKFLKIMFSYNNKELIINETVPNRFSPKSPDKAHLNLHINSLELGDSAVYFCASSLSTSEAFFGQGTRLTVV.

The sample holds many counts of this clonotype. The chain employs TRBV3-1 and TRBJ1-2, with 10 nucleotides matching TRBD1. This CDR3 has 16 residues. CDR1 and CDR2 (germline): LGHDT, YNNKEL (reference sequence). V was pared by 4 bases and J by 6 bases, with 11 bases of the junction left unmatched. The CDR3 DNA reads as TGTGCCAGCAGCCCCCATACGGGACAGGGGCCGAATGGCTACACCTTC. It yields the protein CASSPHTGQGPNGYTF.

This chain links TRBV11-3 with TRBJ2-1, with TRBD1 as a possible D gene (6 bases). V was pared by 0 bases and J by 14 bases, with 17 bases between. CDR1 is SGHNT, CDR2 YENEEA, per germline. This CDR3 spans 14 amino acids. The CDR3 region has the DNA TGTGCCAGCAGCTTAGAGGCCCGGGACACACGGGAGTTCTTC. Translated, it gives CASSLEARDTREFF.

This clonotype appeared a few times. J is TRBJ2-7 and V is TRBV27, with D possibly TRBD1 on 6 matching bases. V lost 7 bases to trimming and J lost 0 bases, with 7 bases between them. Germline CDR1 is MNHEY and CDR2 is SMNVEV (reference sequence). This CDR3 has 12 residues. The CDR3 DNA reads TGTGCCAGCACGGACAGCTCCTACGAGCAGTACTTC. This codes for CASTDSSYEQYF.

This clonotype was observed at least ten times. V gene TRBV19 combines with J gene TRBJ1-1; D not certain. With 4 bases removed from V and 4 bases from J, the gap between germline ends came to 4 bases. This CDR3 is 11 amino acids long. Germline V gives CDR1 LNHDA, CDR2 SQIVND (reference sequence). CDR3 sequence reads: CASSKATEAFF. The CDR3 DNA reads TGTGCCAGTAGTAAGGCCACTGAAGCTTTCTTT.

This clonotype was counted at least ten times. This chain links TRBV3-1 with TRBJ2-7; 7 bases are a match to TRBD1. The CDR3 totals 14 residues. With V trimmed by 4 bases and J by 5 bases, 8 bases remained unmatched. The germline CDR1 and CDR2 sequences are LGHDT and YNNKEL (reference sequence). The CDR3 nucleotides are TGTGCCAGCAGCCCCGGGATGACAGGGAACGAGCAGTACTTC. This sequence encodes CASSPGMTGNEQYF.

The sample holds many counts of this clonotype. CDR3 coding DNA: TGTGCCAGCAGTCCCGACAGGAATAATTCACCCCTCCACTTT. Protein product: CASSPDRNNSPLHF. The chain recombines TRBV27 with TRBJ1-6; D perhaps matches TRBD1 (6 bases). The CDR3 consists of 14 residues. Germline CDR1 and CDR2: MNHEY and SMNVEV (reference sequence). Trimming left V 5 bases short and J 5 bases short, with 10 bases between.

In its sample, this clonotype was seen a few times. V usage is TRBV4-1 and J usage is TRBJ1-5; D call uncertain. This CDR3 is 16 amino acids long. V was pared by 4 bases and J by 0 bases, with 13 bases between. CDR1 and CDR2 from the germline V gene are MGHRA and YSYEKL. The CDR3 nucleotides read TGCGCCAGCAGCCGACGGGGAGGATATAGCAATCAGCCCCAGCATTTT. Its translation is CASSRRGGYSNQPQHF.

The chain is built from TRBV7-9 and TRBJ1-6, with TRBD1 matching over 7 bases. The V segment lost 1 base and the J segment 11 bases; nucleotides outside the gene matches: 11. The CDR3 runs to 16 residues. Germline V CDR1 and CDR2: SEHNR, FQNEAQ (reference sequence). The CDR3 region is CASSLDRGIRKTPLHF. In DNA form, the CDR3 reads TGTGCCAGCAGCTTAGACAGGGGAATTCGTAAGACACCCCTCCACTTT.

This clonotype has at least ten counts. The chain links TRBV6-2 or TRBV6-3 to TRBJ2-7, with 8 bases lining up with TRBD1. Germline CDR1 and CDR2: MNHEY and SVGEGT. The CDR3 has 14 amino acids. With V trimmed by 4 bases and J by 3 bases, 5 bases remained unmatched. CDR3 DNA: TGTGCCAGCAGTTCGACAGGGGATCTCTACGAGCAGTACTTC. It translates to CASSSTGDLYEQYF.

The chain uses TRBV2 and TRBJ2-5, with D possibly TRBD2 on 6 matching bases. Trimming cost V 7 bases and J 2 bases, with 11 bases left between them. The CDR3 spans 13 residues. Looked up from germline, CDR1 is SNHLY and CDR2 is FYNNEI. The CDR3 region is CASTTGVQETQYF. The DNA of the CDR3 is TGTGCCAGCACTACGGGAGTACAAGAGACCCAGTACTTC.

The sample holds many counts of this clonotype. V and J are TRBV7-2 and TRBJ2-7; D gene uncertain. Germline loops: CDR1 SGHTA, CDR2 FQGNSA. The CDR3 runs to 16 residues. The V gene lost 2 bases and the J gene lost 6 bases, with 20 bases spanning the gap. CDR3 DNA: TGTGCCAGCAGCTTATATTCTCCCGCAGAGGTAGGCGAGCAGTACTTC. It specifies CASSLYSPAEVGEQYF.

This clonotype was picked up many times. This chain uses TRBV2 with TRBJ2-2; TRBD2 matches 10 bases. The V segment lost 6 bases and the J segment 5 bases; nucleotides outside the gene matches: 9. The CDR3 has 16 residues. In germline, CDR1 is SNHLY, CDR2 FYNNEI. The CDR3 nucleotides are TGTGCCAGCAGCCCAACAGCGGGGGGGCGGACCGGGGAGCTGTTTTTT. This codes for CASSPTAGGRTGELFF.

This clonotype came up many times. The J gene is TRBJ2-3, the V gene TRBV29-1; 8 nucleotides line up with TRBD1. The germline V gene has CDR1 SQVTM and CDR2 ANQGSEA. The CDR3 consists of 18 residues. Trimming took 1 base from V and 1 from J; bases not matched to a gene: 13. The CDR3 DNA sequence: TGCAGCGTTGAAGGGGGAAGTGGGGGGACAGGTGGCACAGATACGCAGTATTTT. This sequence encodes CSVEGGSGGTGGTDTQYF.